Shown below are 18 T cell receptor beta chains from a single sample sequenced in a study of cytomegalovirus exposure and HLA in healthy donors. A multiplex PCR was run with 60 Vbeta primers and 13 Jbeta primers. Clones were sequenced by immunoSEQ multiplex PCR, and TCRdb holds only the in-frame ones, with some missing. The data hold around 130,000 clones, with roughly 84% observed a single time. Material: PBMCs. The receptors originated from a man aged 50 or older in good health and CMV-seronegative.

The CDR3 sequence is CASSYGQGKYF. CDR3 coding DNA: TGTGCCAGCAGTTATGGACAGGGGAAGTACTTC. This rearrangement joins TRBV6-6 to TRBJ2-7, with TRBD1 matching over 9 bases. This CDR3 region has 11 residues. Germline trimming cut 3 bases from V and 11 bases from J; bases unmatched to any gene: 2. The germline CDR1 and CDR2 sequences are MNHNY and SVGAGI (reference sequence).

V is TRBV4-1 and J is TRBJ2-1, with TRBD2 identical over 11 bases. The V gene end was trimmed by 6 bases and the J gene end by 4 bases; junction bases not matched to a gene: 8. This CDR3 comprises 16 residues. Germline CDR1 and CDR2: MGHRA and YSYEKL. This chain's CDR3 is CASSGSGGADYNEQFF. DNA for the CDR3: TGCGCCAGCAGTGGTAGCGGGGGGGCCGATTACAATGAGCAGTTCTTC.

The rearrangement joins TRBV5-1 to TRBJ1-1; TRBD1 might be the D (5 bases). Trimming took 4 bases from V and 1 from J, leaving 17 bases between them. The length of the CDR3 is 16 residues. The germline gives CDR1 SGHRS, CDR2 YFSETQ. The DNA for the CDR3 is TGCGCCAGCAGCCCGGGGGACGGGAGAGAGAACACTGAAGCTTTCTTT. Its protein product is CASSPGDGRENTEAFF.

The CDR3 DNA sequence: TGTGCCAGCAGCTTGCGGGGATTCCCTACTAGCTCCTACGAGCAGTACTTC. Protein product: CASSLRGFPTSSYEQYF. V and J are TRBV5-8 and TRBJ2-7; D possibly corresponds to TRBD2 (5 bases). Trimming removed 1 base from V and 0 bases from J, with 17 bases in between. Germline V lookup: CDR1 SGHTS, CDR2 YDEGEE. The CDR3 totals 17 residues. Full variable domain (remainder filled in from reference TRBV5-8 and TRBJ2-7): EAGVTQSPTHLIKTRGQQATLRCSPISGHTSVYWYQQALGLGLQFLLWYDEGEERNRGNFPPRFSGRQFPNYSSELNVNALELEDSALYLCASSLRGFPTSSYEQYFGPGTRLTVT.

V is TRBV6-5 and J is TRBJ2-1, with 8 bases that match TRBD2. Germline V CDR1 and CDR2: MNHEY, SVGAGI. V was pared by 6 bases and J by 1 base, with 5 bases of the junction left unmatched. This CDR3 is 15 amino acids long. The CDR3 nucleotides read TGTGCCAGCAGCCTTAGCGGGGCGTCCTACAATGAGCAGTTCTTC. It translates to CASSLSGASYNEQFF.

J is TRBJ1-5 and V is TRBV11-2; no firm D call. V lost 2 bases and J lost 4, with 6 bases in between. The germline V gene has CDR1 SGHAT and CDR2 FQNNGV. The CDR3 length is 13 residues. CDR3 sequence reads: CASSLSRNQPQHF. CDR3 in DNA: TGTGCCAGCAGCTTATCGAGAAATCAGCCCCAGCATTTT.

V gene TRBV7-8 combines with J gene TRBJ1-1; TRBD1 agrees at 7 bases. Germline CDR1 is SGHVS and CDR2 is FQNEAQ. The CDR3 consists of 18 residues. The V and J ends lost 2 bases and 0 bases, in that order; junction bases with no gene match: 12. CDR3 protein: CASSLRRTGQYMNTEAFF. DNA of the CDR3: TGTGCCAGCAGCTTACGGCGGACAGGCCAATATATGAACACTGAAGCTTTCTTT.

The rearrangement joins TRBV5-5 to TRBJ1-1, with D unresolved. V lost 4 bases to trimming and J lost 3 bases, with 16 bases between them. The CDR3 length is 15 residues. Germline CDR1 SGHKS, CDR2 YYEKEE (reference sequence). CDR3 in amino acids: CASSPGSVGDTEAFF. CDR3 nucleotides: TGTGCCAGCAGCCCCGGATCGGTGGGCGACACTGAAGCTTTCTTT.

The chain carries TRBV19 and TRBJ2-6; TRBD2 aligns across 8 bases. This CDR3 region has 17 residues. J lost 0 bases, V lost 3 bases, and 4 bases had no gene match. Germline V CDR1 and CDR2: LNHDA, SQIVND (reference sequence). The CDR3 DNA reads TGTGCCAGTAGTATCCTCGGGGGGGGCTCTGGGGCCAACGTCCTGACTTTC. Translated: CASSILGGGSGANVLTF.

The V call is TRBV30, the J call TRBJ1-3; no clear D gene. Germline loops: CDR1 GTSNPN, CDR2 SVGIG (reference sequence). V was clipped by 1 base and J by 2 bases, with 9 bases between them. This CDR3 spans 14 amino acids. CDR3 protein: CAWSARQAGNTIYF. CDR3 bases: TGTGCCTGGAGTGCCCGCCAGGCTGGAAACACCATATATTTT.

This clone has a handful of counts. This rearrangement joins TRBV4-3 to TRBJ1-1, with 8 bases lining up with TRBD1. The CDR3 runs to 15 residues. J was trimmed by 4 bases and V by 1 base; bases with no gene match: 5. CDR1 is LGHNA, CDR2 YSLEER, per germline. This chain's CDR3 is CASSQADRESTEAFF. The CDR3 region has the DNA TGCGCCAGCAGCCAAGCGGACAGGGAATCCACTGAAGCTTTCTTT.

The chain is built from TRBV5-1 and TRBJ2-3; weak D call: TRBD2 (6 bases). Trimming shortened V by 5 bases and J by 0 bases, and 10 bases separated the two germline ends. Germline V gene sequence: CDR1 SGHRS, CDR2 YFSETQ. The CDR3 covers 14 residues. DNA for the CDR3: TGCGCCAGCAGTTGGGGGGTTAGCACAGATACGCAGTATTTT. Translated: CASSWGVSTDTQYF.

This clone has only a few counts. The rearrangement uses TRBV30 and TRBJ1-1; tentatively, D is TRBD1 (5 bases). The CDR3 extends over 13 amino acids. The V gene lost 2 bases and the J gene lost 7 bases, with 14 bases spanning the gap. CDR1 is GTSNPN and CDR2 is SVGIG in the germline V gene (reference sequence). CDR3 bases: TGTGCCTGGAGTCCTCTTAGGGGTGGTGAAGCTTTCTTT. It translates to CAWSPLRGGEAFF. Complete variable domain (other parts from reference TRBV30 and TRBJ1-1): SQTIHQWPATLVQPVGSPLSLECTVEGTSNPNLYWYRQAAGRGLQLLFYSVGIGQISSEVPQNLSASRPQDRQFILSSKKLLLSDSGFYLCAWSPLRGGEAFFGQGTRLTVV.

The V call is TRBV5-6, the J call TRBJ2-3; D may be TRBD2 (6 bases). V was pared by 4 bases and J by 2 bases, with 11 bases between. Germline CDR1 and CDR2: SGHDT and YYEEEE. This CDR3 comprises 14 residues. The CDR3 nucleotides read TGTGCCAGCAGCCCCCCGGACTACACAGATACGCAGTATTTT. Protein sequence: CASSPPDYTDTQYF. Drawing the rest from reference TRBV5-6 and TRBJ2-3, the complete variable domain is DAGVTQSPTHLIKTRGQQVTLRCSPKSGHDTVSWYQQALGQGPQFIFQYYEEEERQRGNFPDRFSGHQFPNYSSELNVNALLLGDSALYLCASSPPDYTDTQYFGPGTRLTVL.

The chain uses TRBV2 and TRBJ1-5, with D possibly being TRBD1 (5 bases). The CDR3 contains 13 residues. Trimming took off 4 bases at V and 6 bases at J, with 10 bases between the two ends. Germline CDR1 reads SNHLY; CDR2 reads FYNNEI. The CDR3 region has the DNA TGTGCCAGCAGTGCAGATAGGGGTCAGCCCCAGCATTTT. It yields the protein CASSADRGQPQHF.

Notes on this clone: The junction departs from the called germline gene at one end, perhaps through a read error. Written as DNA, the CDR3 is TGTGCCAGCAGTCAGACAGGGGGCGCATCGATTTTT. This gives the protein CASSQTGGASIF. V usage is TRBV27 and J usage is TRBJ1-4; 10 bases map to TRBD1. The CDR3 is 12 residues long. Germline V CDR1 and CDR2: MNHEY, SMNVEV (reference sequence).

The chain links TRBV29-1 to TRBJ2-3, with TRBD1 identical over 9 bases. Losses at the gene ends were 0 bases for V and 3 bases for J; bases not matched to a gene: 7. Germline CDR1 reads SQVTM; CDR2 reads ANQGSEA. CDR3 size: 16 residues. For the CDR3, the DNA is TGCAGCGTTGAAGATAAGGACAGGGGTGTGACAGATACGCAGTATTTT. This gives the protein CSVEDKDRGVTDTQYF.

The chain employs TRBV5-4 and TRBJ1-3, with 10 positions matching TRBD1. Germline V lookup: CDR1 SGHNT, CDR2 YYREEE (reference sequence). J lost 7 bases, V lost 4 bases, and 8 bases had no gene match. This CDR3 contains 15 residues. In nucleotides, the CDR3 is TGTGCCAGCAGCAAGGGACAGGGGACCAGTAACACCATATATTTT. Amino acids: CASSKGQGTSNTIYF.